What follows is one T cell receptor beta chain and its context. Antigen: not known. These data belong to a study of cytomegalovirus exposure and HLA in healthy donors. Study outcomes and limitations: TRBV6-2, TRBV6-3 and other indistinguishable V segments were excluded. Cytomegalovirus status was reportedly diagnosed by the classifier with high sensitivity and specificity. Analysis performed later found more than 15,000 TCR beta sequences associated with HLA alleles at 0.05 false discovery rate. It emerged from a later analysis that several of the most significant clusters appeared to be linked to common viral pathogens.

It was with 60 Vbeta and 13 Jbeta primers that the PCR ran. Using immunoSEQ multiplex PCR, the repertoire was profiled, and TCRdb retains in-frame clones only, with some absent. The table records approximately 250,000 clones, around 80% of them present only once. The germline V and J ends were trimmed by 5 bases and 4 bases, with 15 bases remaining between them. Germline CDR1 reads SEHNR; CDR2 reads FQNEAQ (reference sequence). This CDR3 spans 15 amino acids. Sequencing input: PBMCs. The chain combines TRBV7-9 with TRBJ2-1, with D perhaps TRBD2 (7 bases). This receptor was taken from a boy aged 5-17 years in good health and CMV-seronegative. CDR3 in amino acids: CASSLFRGGYNEQFF. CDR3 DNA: TGTGCCAGCAGCCTGTTCAGGGGAGGGTACAATGAGCAGTTCTTC. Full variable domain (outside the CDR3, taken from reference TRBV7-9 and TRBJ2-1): DTGVSQNPRHKITKRGQNVTFRCDPISEHNRLYWYRQTLGQGPEFLTYFQNEAQLEKSRLLSDRFSAERPKGSFSTLEIQRTEQGDSAMYLCASSLFRGGYNEQFFGPGTRLTVL.